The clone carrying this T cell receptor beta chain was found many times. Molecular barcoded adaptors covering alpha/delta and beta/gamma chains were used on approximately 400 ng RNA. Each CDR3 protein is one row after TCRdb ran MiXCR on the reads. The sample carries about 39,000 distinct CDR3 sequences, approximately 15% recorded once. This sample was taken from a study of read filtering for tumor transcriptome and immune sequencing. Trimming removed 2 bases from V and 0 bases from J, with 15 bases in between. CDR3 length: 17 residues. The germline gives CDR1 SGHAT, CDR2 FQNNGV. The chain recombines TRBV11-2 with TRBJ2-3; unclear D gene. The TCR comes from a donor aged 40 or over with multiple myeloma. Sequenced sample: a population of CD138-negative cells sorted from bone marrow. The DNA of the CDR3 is TGTGCCAGCAGCTTAACCGCCGCGGCATCTAGCACAGATACGCAGTATTTT. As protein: CASSLTAAASSTDTQYF.